The present T cell receptor beta chain was sequenced within a study of T cells in Graves' hyperthyroidism and ophthalmopathy. General observations from the study: Model predictions of ophthalmopathy came a median approximately 6 months before onset.

This clonotype was counted at least ten times. Its antigen remains unknown. The CDR3 loop spans 16 amino acids. Trimming removed 7 bases at V and 4 bases at J, with 25 bases between. CDR1 is GTSNPN, CDR2 SVGIG, per germline (reference sequence). In the ophthalmopathy cohort, Clinical Activity Score was at least 3, NOSPECS grade at least 4, and duration under 3 months. Patients were excluded because of uncontrolled infection, other autoimmune disease, pregnancy or lactation. This sample holds PBMCs from roughly 10 ml fresh peripheral blood. Researchers amplified the TCR beta CDR3 regions from RNA transcripts. First-round RT-PCR of the TCR CDR3 relied on the HTBI primer set. One entry per CDR3 protein results from TCRdb running MiXCR on the multiplex PCR reads. Of 550,000 to 700,000 distinct CDR3 sequences listed, roughly 14% are singletons.

This sequence originates from a woman between 35 and 50 years old with Graves' ophthalmopathy. The chain joins TRBV30 to TRBJ1-2, with D possibly being TRBD1 (5 bases). The specimen sequenced was blood. The CDR3 nucleotides are TGTGCCTCCCTCATCACACAGGCCCCGGGGAGCTATGGCTACACCTTC. Its translation: CASLITQAPGSYGYTF.